This TCR beta chain was sequenced in a study of blood T cell repertoires in COVID-19. Sequencing was performed with immunoSEQ multiplex PCR; in TCRdb, only in-frame clones are kept and a portion is missing. In the table there are a few hundred thousand clones, roughly 81% of which are singletons. J was trimmed by 4 bases and V by 0 bases; bases with no gene match: 5. There are 15 residues in the CDR3. Germline V gene sequence: CDR1 SGHRS, CDR2 YFSETQ. About this clone: In the same sample, other DNA sequences code for this CDR3.

This chain links TRBV5-1 with TRBJ1-2; 8 bases line up with TRBD1. The material sequenced was PBMCs or T cells enriched from blood (not recorded which). The clonotype comes from a woman between 45 and 65 years old who had been exposed to COVID-19. The CDR3 spells CASSLDAQGGYGYTF. DNA of the CDR3: TGCGCCAGCAGCTTGGATGCACAGGGGGGCTATGGCTACACCTTC.